A selection of T cell receptor beta chains follows, all from one sample in a study of T cells in Graves' hyperthyroidism and ophthalmopathy. TCRdb redid the calling of the multiplex PCR reads with MiXCR, one entry per CDR3 protein. Here the sample spans about 540,000 distinct CDR3 sequences, more than 45% being singletons. The sample comprised peripheral blood or thyroid tissue (not recorded which). Source of these receptors: a woman between 18 and 29 years old with Graves' hyperthyroidism. CDR3s include the opening cysteine and the closing phenylalanine or tryptophan. The D gene is left open where the match is weak. Clone size is not always given. Where it is, it says once, few, many or a class for expanded clones.

j_call | cdr3_length | v_call | clone_size | d_call | cdr3_nt | cdr3_aa
TRBJ2-2 | 14 | TRBV19 | few | NA | TGTGCCGCCCGGACAGCCAAGAACACCGGGGAGCTGTTTTTT | CAARTAKNTGELFF
TRBJ2-5 | 13 | TRBV7-3 | NA | NA | TGTGCCAGCAGCTTAACCGGGGATGAGACCCAGTACTTC | CASSLTGDETQYF
TRBJ2-3 | 14 | TRBV15 | many | NA | TGTGCCACCAGCAGAGAACCTAGCACAGATACGCAGTATTTT | CATSREPSTDTQYF
TRBJ2-7 | 16 | TRBV7-2 | NA | NA | TGTGCCAGCAGCAAAAGAGCGGTCATAAGCTCCTACGAGCAGTACTTC | CASSKRAVISSYEQYF
TRBJ2-5 | 14 | TRBV6-5 | NA | TRBD2 | TGTGCCAGCAGCCATGGAGCGGGAGAAGAGACCCAGTACTTC | CASSHGAGEETQYF
TRBJ1-1 | 12 | TRBV20-1 | many | NA | TGCAGTGCTAAAAACGGGGTCACTGAAGCTTTCTTT | CSAKNGVTEAFF
TRBJ1-2 | 12 | TRBV29-1 | many | NA | TGCAGCGTTGTTGGAGTTCGCTATGGCTACACCTTC | CSVVGVRYGYTF
TRBJ1-1 | 16 | TRBV11-2 | NA | TRBD1 | TGTGCCAGCAGCCTGGGACAGGGCAGTGGCTACACTGAAGCTTTCTTT | CASSLGQGSGYTEAFF
TRBJ2-7 | 16 | TRBV25-1 | NA | TRBD2 | TGTGCCAGCAGTGCAGGTCCAAGCGGGAGGGCCGTCGAGCAGTACTTC | CASSAGPSGRAVEQYF
TRBJ2-7 | 13 | TRBV19 | NA | NA | TGTGCCAGTAAAAGAGGCAGAACCTACGAGCAGTACTTC | CASKRGRTYEQYF
TRBJ2-1 | 14 | TRBV9 | NA | NA | TGTGCCAGCAGCGTAGGGTTCAGGGGGGATGAGCAGTTCTTC | CASSVGFRGDEQFF
TRBJ1-4 | 15 | TRBV4-3 | NA | NA | TGCGCCAGCAGCCCACCGACTGCTAGGGACGTTAAACTGTTTTTT | CASSPPTARDVKLFF
TRBJ1-2 | 14 | TRBV20-1 | NA | NA | TGCAGTGCTAGCCGGGAGGTGCAGACCTATGGCTACACCTTC | CSASREVQTYGYTF
TRBJ2-1 | 15 | TRBV5-1 | NA | NA | TGCGCCAGCAGCTTGGTAGGGGAGCCCTACAATGAGCAGTTCTTC | CASSLVGEPYNEQFF
TRBJ2-7 | 13 | TRBV12-3/TRBV12-4 | few | NA | TGTGCCAGCGGAACTGGCCGCTCCTACGAGCAGTACTTC | CASGTGRSYEQYF
TRBJ2-7 | 12 | TRBV29-1 | NA | TRBD1 | TGCAGCGCTTGGGACAGGGACCACGAGCAGTACTTC | CSAWDRDHEQYF
TRBJ1-1 | 13 | TRBV20-1 | many | NA | TGCAGTGCTAGGGGGGTATTGGACACTGAAGCTTTCTTT | CSARGVLDTEAFF
TRBJ1-5 | 11 | TRBV7-9 | once | NA | TGTGCCAGCAGCCAGGGTGGCAATGAGCATTTT | CASSQGGNEHF
TRBJ2-5 | 13 | TRBV20-1 | once | NA | TGCAGTGCTAGAACAGGGGACTGGGAGACCCAGTACTTC | CSARTGDWETQYF
TRBJ1-1 | 13 | TRBV20-1 | NA | NA | TGCAGTGCTAGGGCAGGGGCGAACACTGAAGCTTTCTTT | CSARAGANTEAFF
TRBJ2-1 | 16 | TRBV5-1 | NA | TRBD2 | TGCGCCAGCAGCTTAACGACTAGCGGGAGGGGGGATGAGCAGTTCTTC | CASSLTTSGRGDEQFF
TRBJ2-7 | 13 | TRBV12-5 | NA | NA | TGTGCTAGTGGTTTGAGCAGCTCCTACGAGCAGTACTTC | CASGLSSSYEQYF
TRBJ2-7 | 16 | TRBV20-1 | many | TRBD2 | TGCAGTGCTAGATCCATGACTAGCGGGAGAACCTACGAGCAGTACTTC | CSARSMTSGRTYEQYF
TRBJ2-5 | 14 | TRBV20-1 | NA | TRBD2 | TGCAGTGCTAGAGTAGCGGGAGCGGGAGAGACCCAGTACTTC | CSARVAGAGETQYF
TRBJ1-2 | 14 | TRBV6-5 | NA | TRBD1 | TGTGCCAGCAGTTACGGGACAGGGCTTGATGGCTACACCTTC | CASSYGTGLDGYTF
TRBJ2-7 | 12 | TRBV20-1 | NA | TRBD2 | TGCAGTGCTGAGCGGGAGCGCAACGAGCAGTACTTC | CSAERERNEQYF
TRBJ2-7 | 20 | TRBV7-3 | NA | NA | NA | CASSFYICSARETSGREQYF